The clone carrying this TCR beta chain occurred a few times. Its specificity is unknown. This entry is derived from a study of T cells in Graves' hyperthyroidism and ophthalmopathy. What was amplified from RNA transcripts were TCR beta CDR3 regions. RT-PCR in the first round (using the HTBI primer set) targeted the TCR CDR3. TCRdb independently ran MiXCR on the multiplex PCR reads; one entry per CDR3 protein. The table shows some 570,000 distinct CDR3 sequences, with more than 15% occurring only once. The V and J ends lost 7 bases and 3 bases respectively, with 18 bases between them. This CDR3 spans 15 amino acids. Germline loops: CDR1 WNHNN, CDR2 SYGVQD (reference sequence). Ophthalmopathy patients showed a Clinical Activity Score of at least 3, NOSPECS grade of at least 4 and duration under 3 months. Thyroid ultrasound and orbital computed tomography, with clinical symptoms and serum thyroxine and TRAb, informed diagnoses. Source material for PBMCs was about 10 ml fresh peripheral blood.

Overall study findings and caveats: Most clonotypes expanded in the thyroid (above 0.001) were also present in blood.

Sequenced material: blood. The source is a woman aged 18-29 years with Graves' ophthalmopathy. The chain has TRBV10-1 and TRBJ1-2; D is uncertain. CDR3 sequence (DNA): TGCGCCAGCACCAGGAGGCACGGCGAATACTATGGCTACACCTTC. Residues: CASTRRHGEYYGYTF.